The rows below give T cell receptor beta chains drawn from one sample of a study of T cell repertoires in cytomegalovirus infection. TCRdb re-analysed the reads in MiXCR, keeping a single row per CDR3 protein. The sample carries around 240,000 distinct CDR3 sequences, about 20% recorded once. Sequenced input: CD8+ T cells from PBMCs. These receptors were collected from a human donor in good health (CMV status not recorded). Some clones in this sample may be carry-over from other donors' samples. Both conserved end residues are part of each CDR3. D genes are given only for firm matches. Clone size is stated in some rows and not others, as once, few, many or a class when expanded.

.	TRBV7-9	TRBJ2-1	few	CASSLEEGWVSYNEQFF	TGTGCCAGCAGCTTAGAAGAGGGGTGGGTCTCCTACAATGAGCAGTTCTTC
.	TRBV19	TRBJ1-1	few	CASKGMNTEAFF	TGTGCCAGTAAAGGGATGAACACTGAAGCTTTCTTT
.	TRBV7-2	TRBJ2-7	many	CASSLAGRSTYEQYF	TGTGCCAGCAGCTTAGCGGGGCGTTCTACCTACGAGCAGTACTTC
.	TRBV12-3/TRBV12-4	TRBJ1-1	many	CASSFVGFPEAFF	TGTGCCAGCAGTTTTGTTGGGTTCCCTGAAGCTTTCTTT
.	TRBV7-9	TRBJ2-2	.	CASSLLGVENTGELFF	TGTGCCAGCAGCTTATTGGGGGTTGAGAACACCGGGGAGCTGTTTTTT
.	TRBV7-9	TRBJ2-7	many	CASSLEGGESYEQYF	TGTGCCAGCAGCTTAGAAGGGGGTGAATCGTACGAGCAGTACTTC
.	TRBV29-1	TRBJ2-7	.	CSVENSGSPYEQYF	TGCAGCGTTGAAAATTCGGGGAGCCCCTACGAGCAGTACTTC
.	TRBV2	TRBJ1-2	many	CATVGYGYTF	TGTGCCACGGTGGGCTATGGCTACACCTTC
.	TRBV12-3/TRBV12-4	TRBJ2-7	many	CASSGTFYEQYF	TGTGCCAGCAGTGGGACATTCTACGAGCAGTACTTC
.	TRBV12-3/TRBV12-4	TRBJ1-2	.	CASSLEGQTDYGYTF	TGTGCCAGCAGTTTAGAAGGGCAGACTGACTATGGCTACACCTTC
TRBD1	TRBV6-2/TRBV6-3	TRBJ2-1	.	CASSYSRGLYNEQFF	TGTGCCAGCAGTTACTCCAGGGGGCTTTACAATGAGCAGTTCTTC
.	TRBV20-1	TRBJ2-5	few	CSAIVQTQYF	TGCAGTGCGATCGTTCAGACCCAGTACTTC
TRBD2	TRBV27	TRBJ2-5	few	CASRLVAGGQETQYF	TGTGCCAGCAGATTAGTAGCGGGGGGGCAGGAGACCCAGTACTTC
.	TRBV28	TRBJ1-4	.	CASRVGGNGEKLFF	TGTGCCAGCAGAGTTGGGGGGAATGGGGAAAAACTGTTTTTT
.	TRBV18	TRBJ1-1	few	CASSPPVPTVEAFF	TGTGCCAGCTCACCACCGGTTCCGACCGTAGAAGCTTTCTTT
TRBD1	TRBV20-1	TRBJ2-5	few	CSAKPGQGYF	TGCAGTGCTAAGCCGGGACAGGGATACTTC
.	TRBV6-6	TRBJ2-7	many	CASSYLAQRVYEQYF	TGTGCCAGCAGTTACCTCGCGCAGAGGGTCTACGAGCAGTACTTC
TRBD1	TRBV19	TRBJ2-1	.	CASSILTGVNEQFF	TGTGCCAGTAGTATACTGACAGGGGTCAATGAGCAGTTCTTC
TRBD1	TRBV2	TRBJ2-7	many	CASSDHRQGAYEQYF	TGTGCCAGCAGTGACCATCGACAGGGGGCCTACGAGCAGTACTTC
.	TRBV10-3	TRBJ1-1	many	CAISESGLSAEAFF	TGTGCCATCAGTGAGTCGGGGCTTAGTGCTGAAGCTTTCTTT
.	TRBV7-9	TRBJ1-4	many	CASSLAGEGPTNEKLFF	TGTGCCAGCAGCTTAGCGGGAGAGGGACCAACTAATGAAAAACTGTTTTTT
.	TRBV20-1	TRBJ1-2	.	CSARQQGLGPYGYTF	TGCAGTGCTAGGCAACAGGGCCTGGGGCCCTATGGCTACACCTTC
.	TRBV2	TRBJ2-1	.	CACFEGYNEQFF	TGTGCCTGCTTCGAGGGCTACAATGAGCAGTTCTTC
TRBD2	TRBV30	TRBJ2-1	.	CACRPRGGDNNEQFF	TGTGCCTGCCGCCCTCGGGGGGGGGATAACAATGAGCAGTTCTTC
TRBD1	TRBV15	TRBJ2-2	.	CATSRDIDRGDAGELFF	TGTGCCACCAGCAGAGATATCGACAGGGGGGACGCCGGGGAGCTGTTTTTT
.	TRBV20-1	TRBJ1-4	few	CSAILLGQIFNEKLFF	TGCAGTGCCATCCTTCTCGGGCAGATCTTTAATGAAAAACTGTTTTTT
.	TRBV7-2	TRBJ2-1	few	CASSPPGGGGGHNEQFF	TGTGCCAGCAGCCCCCCCGGAGGGGGCGGGGGACACAATGAGCAGTTCTTC
TRBD2	TRBV25-1	TRBJ2-2	few	CASSPVGLSAGELFF	TGTGCCAGCAGTCCGGTGGGACTATCTGCCGGGGAGCTGTTTTTT
.	TRBV7-2	TRBJ2-7	many	CASSSHSQFSYEQYF	TGTGCCAGCAGCTCCCACAGTCAGTTCTCCTACGAGCAGTACTTC
.	TRBV12-3/TRBV12-4	TRBJ1-2	few	CASSLRPGGVMDYGYTF	TGTGCCAGCAGTTTACGGCCCGGGGGGGTTATGGACTATGGCTACACCTTC
.	TRBV7-9	TRBJ2-7	few	CASSLGQGEVEQYF	TGTGCCAGCAGCTTAGGGCAGGGTGAAGTCGAGCAGTACTTC
.	TRBV20-1	TRBJ1-5	.	CSALRDDANQPQHF	TGCAGTGCCCTGAGGGACGACGCCAATCAGCCCCAGCATTTT
.	TRBV20-1	TRBJ1-1	.	CSARDGLQAEAFF	TGCAGTGCTAGAGATGGCCTACAAGCCGAAGCTTTCTTT
.	TRBV28	TRBJ2-5	few	CASSSWEETQYF	TGTGCCAGCAGTTCATGGGAGGAGACCCAGTACTTC
TRBD2	TRBV12-3/TRBV12-4	TRBJ2-1	.	CASSSTGGGENEQFF	TGTGCCAGCTCCTCGACCGGCGGGGGTGAGAATGAGCAGTTCTTC
.	TRBV28	TRBJ1-4	.	CASSLWLLEDGATNEKLFF	TGTGCCAGCAGTTTATGGTTGTTGGAGGACGGCGCAACTAATGAAAAACTGTTTTTT
.	TRBV2	TRBJ2-1	few	CASSIGTREYNEQFF	TGTGCCAGCAGTATAGGGACTCGCGAGTACAATGAGCAGTTCTTC
.	TRBV28	TRBJ1-3	.	CASRMKGGSGNTIYF	TGTGCCAGCAGGATGAAAGGGGGCTCTGGAAACACCATATATTTT
.	TRBV11-1	TRBJ2-7	many	CASSPRDNSYEQYF	TGTGCCAGCAGCCCCCGGGATAACTCCTACGAGCAGTACTTC
TRBD2	TRBV6-5	TRBJ2-5	few	CASGKTSGVETQYF	TGTGCCAGCGGAAAGACTAGCGGGGTAGAGACCCAGTACTTC
TRBD2	TRBV27	TRBJ2-5	few	CASSHRLAGDLVQYF	TGTGCCAGCAGTCACAGACTAGCGGGGGACCTAGTCCAGTACTTC
.	TRBV6-6	TRBJ1-5	.	CASSYSSQPQHF	TGTGCCAGCAGTTACTCGAGTCAGCCCCAGCATTTT
.	TRBV2	TRBJ2-5	few	CASSEILLTGTSGTQYF	TGTGCCAGCAGTGAAATATTATTGACGGGTACCTCGGGGACCCAGTACTTC
TRBD1	TRBV6-5	TRBJ1-1	.	CASSQGGHTEAFF	TGTGCCAGCTCCCAGGGGGGGCACACTGAAGCTTTCTTT